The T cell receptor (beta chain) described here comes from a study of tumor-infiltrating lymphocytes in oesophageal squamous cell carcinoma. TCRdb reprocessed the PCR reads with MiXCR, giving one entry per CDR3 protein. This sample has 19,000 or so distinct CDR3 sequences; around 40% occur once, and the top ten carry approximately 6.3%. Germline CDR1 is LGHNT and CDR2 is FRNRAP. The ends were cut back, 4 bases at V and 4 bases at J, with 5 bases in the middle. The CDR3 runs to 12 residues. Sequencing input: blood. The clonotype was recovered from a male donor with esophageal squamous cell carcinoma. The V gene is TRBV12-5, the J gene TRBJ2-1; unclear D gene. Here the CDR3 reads CASGSPYNEQFF. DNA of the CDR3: TGTGCTAGTGGTTCCCCTTACAATGAGCAGTTCTTC.